The rows below give T cell receptor beta chains drawn from one sample of a study of T-cell reconstitution after alpha-beta-depleted transplantation in children. From the PCR reads, TCRdb called clonotypes with MiXCR, one entry per CDR3 protein. The table lists approximately 220,000 distinct CDR3 sequences, approximately 15% of them singletons. The material was PBMCs, mostly from graft donor cells, obtained 360 days after TCRalphabeta/CD19-depleted stem cell transplant. The origin of the receptors is a male patient between 2 and 15 years old who had a stem cell transplant for acute lymphoblastic leukemia, so the T cells may come from the graft donor. The CDR3 runs from the conserved cysteine through the conserved F or W. Fields, in order: D gene, clone size, V gene, J gene, CDR3 DNA, CDR3 protein. The D gene is left open where the match is weak. Rows may omit the clone size; those that give it use once, few, many or a size class.

>-|few|TRBV5-1|TRBJ1-1
TGCGCCAGCAGCTTGGCCTTGGGGGGCGGGAACACTGAAGCTTTCTTT
CASSLALGGGNTEAFF
>-|-|TRBV6-6|TRBJ2-4
TGTGCCAGCAGTTCCGACAGGACGGACATTCAGTACTTC
CASSSDRTDIQYF
>-|-|TRBV29-1|TRBJ1-5
TGCAGCGTTGAATCCTCTAATCAGCCCCAGCATTTT
CSVESSNQPQHF
>TRBD1|-|TRBV20-1|TRBJ2-3
TGCAGTGCCACGGGACAGCGAAGCACAGATACGCAGTATTTT
CSATGQRSTDTQYF
>-|few|TRBV12-3/TRBV12-4|TRBJ2-7
TGTGCCAGCCAGAGCCGGGAACAGCAGTACTTC
CASQSREQQYF
>-|few|TRBV11-2|TRBJ1-6
TGTGCCAGTGGGCGCAGTAATAATTCACCCCTCCACTTT
CASGRSNNSPLHF
>-|few|TRBV5-1|TRBJ1-1
TGCGCCAGCAGCTTGGAAACAGGCCGGATGAACACTGAAGCTTTCTTT
CASSLETGRMNTEAFF
>-|-|TRBV11-2|TRBJ2-7
TGTGCCAGCAGCTCCGAACGTTTAGGGTACGAGCAGTACTTC
CASSSERLGYEQYF
>-|few|TRBV29-1|TRBJ2-5
TGCAGCGTTGAAGAGGGCTACGGGGAGACCCAGTACTTC
CSVEEGYGETQYF
>TRBD2|many|TRBV19|TRBJ2-7
TGTGCCAGTAGTATAAGCGCCAGCGGGGGAACCTACGAGCAGTACTTC
CASSISASGGTYEQYF
>-|-|TRBV12-3/TRBV12-4|TRBJ2-3
TGTGCCAGCAGCCAAGGCCTGAACACAGATACGCAGTATTTT
CASSQGLNTDTQYF
>TRBD2|-|TRBV5-4|TRBJ2-7
TGTGCCAGCAGCGTAGGGACTAGCGGGCCCCAGTACTTC
CASSVGTSGPQYF
>-|-|TRBV4-1|TRBJ2-7
TGCGCCAGCAGCCAAGATTTCCCGGGGCTAAGGGGGCAGTACTTC
CASSQDFPGLRGQYF
>TRBD1|few|TRBV3-1|TRBJ2-7
TGTGCCAGCAGCCTGAGAGGGGGCAGGGACGAGCAGTACTTC
CASSLRGGRDEQYF
>-|-|TRBV2|TRBJ1-6
TGTGCCAGCAGTGAAGGTTCTTTCCCCCTCCACTTT
CASSEGSFPLHF
>-|many|TRBV6-1|TRBJ2-7
TGTGCCAGCAGTAAGCTACAGGGACCCAAAAGTCCCTACGAGCAGTACTTC
CASSKLQGPKSPYEQYF
>-|many|TRBV12-3/TRBV12-4|TRBJ1-6
TGTGCCAGCAGTTTCAATAATTCACCCCTCCACTTT
CASSFNNSPLHF
>-|-|TRBV20-1|TRBJ1-4
TGCAGTGCAACGGGGTCCAAGAGAGAAAAACTGTTTTTT
CSATGSKREKLFF
>-|many|TRBV5-1|TRBJ2-5
TGCGCCAGCAGCTTGTCTGCGGGTTTAGGAGAGACCCAGTACTTC
CASSLSAGLGETQYF
>TRBD2|many|TRBV6-4|TRBJ2-2
TGTGCCAGCAGCCAGCGGGGGGCGGCCGGGGAGCTGTTTTTT
CASSQRGAAGELFF
>TRBD1|few|TRBV5-1|TRBJ2-5
TGCGCCAGCAGCCCCGGACAGGGGTCGCATTTGGAGACCCAGTACTTC
CASSPGQGSHLETQYF
>TRBD1|-|TRBV4-3|TRBJ2-7
TGCGCCAGCAGCGCCGGGACAGCGGAGTACGAGCAGTACTTC
CASSAGTAEYEQYF
>-|few|TRBV15|TRBJ2-7
TGTGCCACCAGCAGTGGCGTCAGGGGGGACTCCTACGAGCAGTACTTC
CATSSGVRGDSYEQYF
>TRBD2|-|TRBV9|TRBJ2-5
TGTGCCAGCAGCCCGCGACTAGCACAAGAGACCCAGTACTTC
CASSPRLAQETQYF
>-|-|TRBV4-3|TRBJ2-1
TGCGCCAGCAGCCAAGATGTCCTCCCCAATGAGCAGTTCTTC
CASSQDVLPNEQFF
>TRBD2|-|TRBV20-1|TRBJ2-1
TGCAGTGCTAGCTTGGCGGGGGGGCCCTATGAGCAGTTCTTC
CSASLAGGPYEQFF
>TRBD2|-|TRBV24-1|TRBJ2-5
TGTGCCACCAGTGATTTGCTCCGCGGGGGACAAGAGACCCAGTACTTC
CATSDLLRGGQETQYF
>-|few|TRBV30|TRBJ1-3
TGTGCCTGGAGGGCGGATACTGGAAACACCATATATTTT
CAWRADTGNTIYF
>-|few|TRBV20-1|TRBJ1-6
TGCAGTGCTTCCAACCCAAATTCACCCCTCCACTTT
CSASNPNSPLHF
>TRBD2|few|TRBV10-3|TRBJ2-7
TGTGCCATCAGTGATCCCACGGGACTAAGGTCCTACGAGCAGTACTTC
CAISDPTGLRSYEQYF
>-|-|TRBV7-6|TRBJ2-2
TGTGCCAGCAGCACCTTGGCCGGGGAGCTGTTTTTT
CASSTLAGELFF
>TRBD1|-|TRBV15|TRBJ2-5
TGTGCCACCAGCAGAGGGACAGGGGGCCAAGAGACCCAGTACTTC
CATSRGTGGQETQYF
>TRBD1|-|TRBV12-3/TRBV12-4|TRBJ2-4
TGTGCCAGCAGTCCCCCGGGACAGGGAAGGAACATTCAGTACTTC
CASSPPGQGRNIQYF
>TRBD2|-|TRBV4-3|TRBJ2-5
TGCGCCAGCAGCCAATGGCTAGCGGGGGGGCAAGAGACCCAGTACTTC
CASSQWLAGGQETQYF
>TRBD2|few|TRBV20-1|TRBJ2-7
TGCAGTGCCCGCGTGACTAGCTCGGGCGAGCAGTACTTC
CSARVTSSGEQYF
>-|few|TRBV30|TRBJ1-4
TGTGCCTGGAGGGGGGACGGGGATGAAAAACTGTTTTTT
CAWRGDGDEKLFF
>TRBD1|few|TRBV5-1|TRBJ2-7
TGCGCCAGCAGCTCGGACAGGCTGGACTACGAGCAGTACTTC
CASSSDRLDYEQYF
>TRBD1|few|TRBV12-3/TRBV12-4|TRBJ2-3
TGTGCCAGCAGGGGACAGAGCACAGATACGCAGTATTTT
CASRGQSTDTQYF
>TRBD1|-|TRBV2|TRBJ1-5
TGTGCCAGCAAACCCCAGGGGGGCAATCAGCCCCAGCATTTT
CASKPQGGNQPQHF
>TRBD1|many|TRBV29-1|TRBJ2-3
TGCAGCGTTGGAGGGGACAGGGGGACAGATACGCAGTATTTT
CSVGGDRGTDTQYF
>TRBD2|-|TRBV15|TRBJ2-1
TGTGCCACCAGAGACGGACTAGCGGGCTTCAACAATGAGCAGTTCTTC
CATRDGLAGFNNEQFF
>-|-|TRBV12-3/TRBV12-4|TRBJ2-5
TGTGCCAGCAGTTTATGGTCAGACACGGGGGAGACCCAGTACTTC
CASSLWSDTGETQYF